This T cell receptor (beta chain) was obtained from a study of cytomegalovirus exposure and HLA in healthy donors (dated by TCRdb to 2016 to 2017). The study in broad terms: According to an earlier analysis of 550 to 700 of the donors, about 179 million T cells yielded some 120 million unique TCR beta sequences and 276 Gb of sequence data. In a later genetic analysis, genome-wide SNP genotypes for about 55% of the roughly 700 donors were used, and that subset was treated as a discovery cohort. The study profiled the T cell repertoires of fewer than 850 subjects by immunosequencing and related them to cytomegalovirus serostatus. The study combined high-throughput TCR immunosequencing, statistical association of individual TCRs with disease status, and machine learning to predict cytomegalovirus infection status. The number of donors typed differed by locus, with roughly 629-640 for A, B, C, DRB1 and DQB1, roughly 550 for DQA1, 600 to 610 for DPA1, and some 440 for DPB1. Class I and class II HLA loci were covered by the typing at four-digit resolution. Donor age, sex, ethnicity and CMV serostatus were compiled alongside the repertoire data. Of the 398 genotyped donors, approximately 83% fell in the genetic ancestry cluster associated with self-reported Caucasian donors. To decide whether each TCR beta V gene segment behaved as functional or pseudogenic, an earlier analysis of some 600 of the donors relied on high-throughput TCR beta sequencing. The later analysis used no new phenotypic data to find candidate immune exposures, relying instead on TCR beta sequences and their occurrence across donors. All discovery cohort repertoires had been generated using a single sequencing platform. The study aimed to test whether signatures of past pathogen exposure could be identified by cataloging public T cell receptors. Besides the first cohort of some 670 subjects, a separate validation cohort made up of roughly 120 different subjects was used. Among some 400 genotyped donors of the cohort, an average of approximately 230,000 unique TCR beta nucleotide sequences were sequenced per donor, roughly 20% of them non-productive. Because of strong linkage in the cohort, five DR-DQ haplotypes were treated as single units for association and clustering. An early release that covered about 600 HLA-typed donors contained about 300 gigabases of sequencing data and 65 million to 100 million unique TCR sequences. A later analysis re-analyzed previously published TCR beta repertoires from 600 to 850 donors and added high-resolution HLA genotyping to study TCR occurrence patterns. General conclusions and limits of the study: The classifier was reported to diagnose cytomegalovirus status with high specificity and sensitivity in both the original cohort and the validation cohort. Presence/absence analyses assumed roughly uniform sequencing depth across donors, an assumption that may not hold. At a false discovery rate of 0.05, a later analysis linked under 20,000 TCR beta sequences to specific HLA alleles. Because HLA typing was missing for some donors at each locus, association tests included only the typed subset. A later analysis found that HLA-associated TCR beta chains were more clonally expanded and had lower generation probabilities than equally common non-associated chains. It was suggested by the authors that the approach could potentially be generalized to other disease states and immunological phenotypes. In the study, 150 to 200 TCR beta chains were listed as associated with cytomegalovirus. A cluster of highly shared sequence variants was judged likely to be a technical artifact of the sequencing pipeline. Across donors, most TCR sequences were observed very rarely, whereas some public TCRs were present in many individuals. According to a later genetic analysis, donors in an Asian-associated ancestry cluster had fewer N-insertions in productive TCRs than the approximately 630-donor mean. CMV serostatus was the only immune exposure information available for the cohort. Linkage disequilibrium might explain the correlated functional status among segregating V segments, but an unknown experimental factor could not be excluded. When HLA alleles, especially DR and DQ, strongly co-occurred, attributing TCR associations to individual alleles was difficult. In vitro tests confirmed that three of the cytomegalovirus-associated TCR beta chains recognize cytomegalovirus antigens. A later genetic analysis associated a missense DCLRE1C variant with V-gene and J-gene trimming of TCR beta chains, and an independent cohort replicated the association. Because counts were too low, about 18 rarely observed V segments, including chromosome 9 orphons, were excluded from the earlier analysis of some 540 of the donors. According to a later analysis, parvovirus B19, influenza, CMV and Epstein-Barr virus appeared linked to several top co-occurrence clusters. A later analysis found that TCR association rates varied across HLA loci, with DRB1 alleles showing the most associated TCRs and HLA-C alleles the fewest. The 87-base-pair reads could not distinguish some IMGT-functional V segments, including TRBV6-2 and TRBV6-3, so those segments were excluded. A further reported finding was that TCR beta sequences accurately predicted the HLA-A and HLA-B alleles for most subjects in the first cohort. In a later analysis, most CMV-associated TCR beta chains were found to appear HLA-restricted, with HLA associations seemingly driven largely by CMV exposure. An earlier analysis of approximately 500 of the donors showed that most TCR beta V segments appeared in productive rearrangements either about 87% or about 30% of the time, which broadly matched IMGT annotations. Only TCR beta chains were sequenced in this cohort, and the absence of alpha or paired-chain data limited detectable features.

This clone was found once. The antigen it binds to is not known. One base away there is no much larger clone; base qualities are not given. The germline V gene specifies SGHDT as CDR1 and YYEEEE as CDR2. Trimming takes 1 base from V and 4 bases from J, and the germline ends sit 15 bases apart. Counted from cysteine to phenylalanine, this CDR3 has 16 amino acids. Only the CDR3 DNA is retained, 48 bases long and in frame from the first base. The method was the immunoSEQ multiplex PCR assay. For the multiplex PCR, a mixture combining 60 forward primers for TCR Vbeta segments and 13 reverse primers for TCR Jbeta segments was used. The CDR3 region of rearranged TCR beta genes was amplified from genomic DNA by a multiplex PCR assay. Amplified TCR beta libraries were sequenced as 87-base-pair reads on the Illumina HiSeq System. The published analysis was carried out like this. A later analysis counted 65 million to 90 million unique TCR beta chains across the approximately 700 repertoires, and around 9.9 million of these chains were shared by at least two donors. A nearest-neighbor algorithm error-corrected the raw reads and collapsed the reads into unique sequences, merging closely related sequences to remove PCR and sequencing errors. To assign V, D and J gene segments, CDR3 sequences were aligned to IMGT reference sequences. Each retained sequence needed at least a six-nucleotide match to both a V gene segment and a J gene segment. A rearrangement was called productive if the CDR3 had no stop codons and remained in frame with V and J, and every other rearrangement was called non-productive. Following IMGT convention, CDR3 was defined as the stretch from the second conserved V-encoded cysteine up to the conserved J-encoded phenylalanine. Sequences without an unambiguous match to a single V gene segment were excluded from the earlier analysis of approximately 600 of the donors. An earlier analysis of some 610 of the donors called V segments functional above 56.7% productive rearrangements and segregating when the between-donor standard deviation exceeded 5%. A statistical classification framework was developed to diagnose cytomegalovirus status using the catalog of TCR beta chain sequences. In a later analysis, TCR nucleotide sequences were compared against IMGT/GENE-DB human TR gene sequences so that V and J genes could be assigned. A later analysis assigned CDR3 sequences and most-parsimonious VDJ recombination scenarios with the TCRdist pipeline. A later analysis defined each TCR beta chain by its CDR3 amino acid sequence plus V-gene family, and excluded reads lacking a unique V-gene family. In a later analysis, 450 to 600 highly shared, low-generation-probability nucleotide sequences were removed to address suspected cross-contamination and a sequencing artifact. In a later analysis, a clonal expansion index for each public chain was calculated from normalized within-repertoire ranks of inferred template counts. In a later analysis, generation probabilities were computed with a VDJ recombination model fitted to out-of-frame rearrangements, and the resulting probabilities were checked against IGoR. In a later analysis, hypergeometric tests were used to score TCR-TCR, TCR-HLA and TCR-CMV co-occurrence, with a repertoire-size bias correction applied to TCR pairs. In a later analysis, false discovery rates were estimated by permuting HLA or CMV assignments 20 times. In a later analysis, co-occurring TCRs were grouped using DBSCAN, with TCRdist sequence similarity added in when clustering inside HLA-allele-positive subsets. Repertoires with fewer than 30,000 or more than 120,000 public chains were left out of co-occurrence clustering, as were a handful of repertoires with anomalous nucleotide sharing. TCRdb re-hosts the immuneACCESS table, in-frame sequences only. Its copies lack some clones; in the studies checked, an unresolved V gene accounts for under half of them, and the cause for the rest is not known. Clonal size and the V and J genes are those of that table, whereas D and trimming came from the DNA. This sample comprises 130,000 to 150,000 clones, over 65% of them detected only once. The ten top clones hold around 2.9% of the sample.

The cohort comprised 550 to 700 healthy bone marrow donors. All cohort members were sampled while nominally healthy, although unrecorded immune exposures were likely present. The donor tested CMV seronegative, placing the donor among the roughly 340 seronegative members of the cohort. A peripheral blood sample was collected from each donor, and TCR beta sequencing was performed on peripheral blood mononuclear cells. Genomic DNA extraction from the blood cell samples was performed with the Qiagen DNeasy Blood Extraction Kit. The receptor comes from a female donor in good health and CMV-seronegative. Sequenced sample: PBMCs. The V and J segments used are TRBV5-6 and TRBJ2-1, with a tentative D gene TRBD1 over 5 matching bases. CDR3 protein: CASSLTGQGSYNEQFF. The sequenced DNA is TGTGCCAGCAGCTTGACCGGGCAGGGATCTTACAATGAGCAGTTCTTC.